The rows below give T cell receptor beta chains drawn from one sample of a study of shared clonotypes between healthy human individuals. Sequenced by immunoSEQ multiplex PCR; TCRdb stores in-frame clones only, minus some. The repertoire holds about 1.1 million clones, with approximately 80% as singletons. Sequencing used memory CD4+ T cells from PBMCs. Receptors were obtained from a man younger than 35 in good health. Some clones in this sample may be carry-over from other donors' samples. Both conserved end residues are part of each CDR3. Fields, in order: D gene, V gene, CDR3 length, clone size, J gene, CDR3 DNA, CDR3 protein. The D gene is left open where the match is weak. Rows give clone size only sometimes, using once, few, many, or a class for an expanded clone.

d_gene: -
v_gene: TRBV11-2
len: 13
abundance: few
j_gene: TRBJ1-2
CDR3nt: TGTGCCAGCAGCTTAGGGGGGGGATATGGCTACACCTTC
CDR3aa: CASSLGGGYGYTF

d_gene: -
v_gene: TRBV29-1
len: 15
abundance: -
j_gene: TRBJ2-7
CDR3nt: TGCAGCGTTTTCGATAAGGGTCTTCTTACCTACGAGCAGTACTTC
CDR3aa: CSVFDKGLLTYEQYF

d_gene: TRBD1
v_gene: TRBV5-1
len: 14
abundance: -
j_gene: TRBJ2-7
CDR3nt: TGCGCCAGCAGCTTACGGACAGGGTCAAACGAGCAGTACTTC
CDR3aa: CASSLRTGSNEQYF

d_gene: TRBD1
v_gene: TRBV25-1
len: 15
abundance: once
j_gene: TRBJ1-1
CDR3nt: TGTGCCAGCAGTGAATCACAGGGGATAGATACTGAAGCTTTCTTT
CDR3aa: CASSESQGIDTEAFF

d_gene: TRBD2
v_gene: TRBV4-2
len: 18
abundance: once
j_gene: TRBJ2-3
CDR3nt: TGTGCCAGCAGCCAAGAGGTCCTAGCGGGAGGAAACACAGATACGCAGTATTTT
CDR3aa: CASSQEVLAGGNTDTQYF

d_gene: -
v_gene: TRBV28
len: 13
abundance: -
j_gene: TRBJ1-1
CDR3nt: TGTGCCAGCAGTTTATGGGGTACCACTGAAGCTTTCTTT
CDR3aa: CASSLWGTTEAFF

d_gene: -
v_gene: TRBV14
len: 13
abundance: -
j_gene: TRBJ1-5
CDR3nt: TGTGCCAGCAGCCGAACCGGGAATCAGCCCCAGCATTTT
CDR3aa: CASSRTGNQPQHF

d_gene: -
v_gene: TRBV7-2
len: 14
abundance: few
j_gene: TRBJ2-1
CDR3nt: TGTGCCAGCAGCTTAGTAGGTAGCCTCGATGAGCAGTTCTTC
CDR3aa: CASSLVGSLDEQFF

d_gene: -
v_gene: TRBV7-9
len: 13
abundance: -
j_gene: TRBJ2-7
CDR3nt: TGTGCCAGCAGCCCTCGACAGACCTACGAGCAGTACTTC
CDR3aa: CASSPRQTYEQYF

d_gene: -
v_gene: TRBV30
len: 12
abundance: -
j_gene: TRBJ1-3
CDR3nt: TGTGCCTGGGGGAACTCTGGAAACACCATATATTTT
CDR3aa: CAWGNSGNTIYF

d_gene: -
v_gene: TRBV13
len: 18
abundance: -
j_gene: TRBJ2-7
CDR3nt: TGTGCCAGCAGCTTAGGTTCCCCCGCGGGCGGGGTTGGGTACGAGCAGTACTTC
CDR3aa: CASSLGSPAGGVGYEQYF

d_gene: -
v_gene: TRBV2
len: 12
abundance: -
j_gene: TRBJ2-5
CDR3nt: TGTGCCAGCAGTCAGACTGGGGAGACCCAGTACTTC
CDR3aa: CASSQTGETQYF

d_gene: -
v_gene: TRBV5-4
len: 13
abundance: -
j_gene: TRBJ1-3
CDR3nt: TGTGCCAGCAGCGGACACTCTGGAAACACCATATATTTT
CDR3aa: CASSGHSGNTIYF

d_gene: TRBD2
v_gene: TRBV4-1
len: 17
abundance: few
j_gene: TRBJ2-1
CDR3nt: TGCGCCAGCAGCCAAGGAGCGACTAGCGGGAGGGTTAATGAGCAGTTCTTC
CDR3aa: CASSQGATSGRVNEQFF

d_gene: TRBD2
v_gene: TRBV11-1
len: 15
abundance: -
j_gene: TRBJ2-7
CDR3nt: TGTGCCAGCAGCTTAGTGGGAGGGCCAGGAGGAGAGCAGTACTTC
CDR3aa: CASSLVGGPGGEQYF

d_gene: -
v_gene: TRBV28
len: 13
abundance: few
j_gene: TRBJ1-2
CDR3nt: TGTGCCAGCAGTTTAGCGGGGATCTATGGCTACACCTTC
CDR3aa: CASSLAGIYGYTF

d_gene: -
v_gene: TRBV9
len: 15
abundance: many
j_gene: TRBJ2-1
CDR3nt: TGTGCCAGCAGCGTAGATGAGGCAGGCTACAATGAGCAGTTCTTC
CDR3aa: CASSVDEAGYNEQFF

d_gene: TRBD2
v_gene: TRBV7-2
len: 15
abundance: once
j_gene: TRBJ2-5
CDR3nt: TGTGCCAGCAGCTTAGCCCCTAGCGGGAGGGAGACCCAGTACTTC
CDR3aa: CASSLAPSGRETQYF

d_gene: TRBD2
v_gene: TRBV5-1
len: 17
abundance: once
j_gene: TRBJ2-7
CDR3nt: TGCGCCAGCAGCTTGGCGGTCAGCGGGATCACAGTTAACGAGCAGTACTTC
CDR3aa: CASSLAVSGITVNEQYF

d_gene: -
v_gene: TRBV5-4
len: 14
abundance: -
j_gene: TRBJ2-7
CDR3nt: TGTGCCAGCAGCCCGAGGGGCGGACCGTACGAGCAGTACTTC
CDR3aa: CASSPRGGPYEQYF

d_gene: -
v_gene: TRBV15
len: 13
abundance: -
j_gene: TRBJ1-2
CDR3nt: TGTGCCACCAGCAGAGGGGGAGGGGATGGCTACACCTTC
CDR3aa: CATSRGGGDGYTF

d_gene: -
v_gene: TRBV5-1
len: 15
abundance: -
j_gene: TRBJ2-5
CDR3nt: TGCGCCAGCAGCTTGGCCGGGGGTAAGGGAGAGACCCAGTACTTC
CDR3aa: CASSLAGGKGETQYF

d_gene: TRBD1
v_gene: TRBV18
len: 16
abundance: -
j_gene: TRBJ2-5
CDR3nt: TGTGCCAGCTCACCACCGCGATCAGGGGGCCAAGAGACCCAGTACTTC
CDR3aa: CASSPPRSGGQETQYF

d_gene: -
v_gene: TRBV2
len: 14
abundance: -
j_gene: TRBJ2-7
CDR3nt: TGTGCCAGCAGTTGGGGGTCGAACTCCCTAGAGCAGTACTTC
CDR3aa: CASSWGSNSLEQYF

d_gene: -
v_gene: TRBV11-3
len: 15
abundance: -
j_gene: TRBJ2-7
CDR3nt: TGTGCCAGCAGCTTAGTAGGCGGGGCAGGGGTCGAGCAGTACTTC
CDR3aa: CASSLVGGAGVEQYF